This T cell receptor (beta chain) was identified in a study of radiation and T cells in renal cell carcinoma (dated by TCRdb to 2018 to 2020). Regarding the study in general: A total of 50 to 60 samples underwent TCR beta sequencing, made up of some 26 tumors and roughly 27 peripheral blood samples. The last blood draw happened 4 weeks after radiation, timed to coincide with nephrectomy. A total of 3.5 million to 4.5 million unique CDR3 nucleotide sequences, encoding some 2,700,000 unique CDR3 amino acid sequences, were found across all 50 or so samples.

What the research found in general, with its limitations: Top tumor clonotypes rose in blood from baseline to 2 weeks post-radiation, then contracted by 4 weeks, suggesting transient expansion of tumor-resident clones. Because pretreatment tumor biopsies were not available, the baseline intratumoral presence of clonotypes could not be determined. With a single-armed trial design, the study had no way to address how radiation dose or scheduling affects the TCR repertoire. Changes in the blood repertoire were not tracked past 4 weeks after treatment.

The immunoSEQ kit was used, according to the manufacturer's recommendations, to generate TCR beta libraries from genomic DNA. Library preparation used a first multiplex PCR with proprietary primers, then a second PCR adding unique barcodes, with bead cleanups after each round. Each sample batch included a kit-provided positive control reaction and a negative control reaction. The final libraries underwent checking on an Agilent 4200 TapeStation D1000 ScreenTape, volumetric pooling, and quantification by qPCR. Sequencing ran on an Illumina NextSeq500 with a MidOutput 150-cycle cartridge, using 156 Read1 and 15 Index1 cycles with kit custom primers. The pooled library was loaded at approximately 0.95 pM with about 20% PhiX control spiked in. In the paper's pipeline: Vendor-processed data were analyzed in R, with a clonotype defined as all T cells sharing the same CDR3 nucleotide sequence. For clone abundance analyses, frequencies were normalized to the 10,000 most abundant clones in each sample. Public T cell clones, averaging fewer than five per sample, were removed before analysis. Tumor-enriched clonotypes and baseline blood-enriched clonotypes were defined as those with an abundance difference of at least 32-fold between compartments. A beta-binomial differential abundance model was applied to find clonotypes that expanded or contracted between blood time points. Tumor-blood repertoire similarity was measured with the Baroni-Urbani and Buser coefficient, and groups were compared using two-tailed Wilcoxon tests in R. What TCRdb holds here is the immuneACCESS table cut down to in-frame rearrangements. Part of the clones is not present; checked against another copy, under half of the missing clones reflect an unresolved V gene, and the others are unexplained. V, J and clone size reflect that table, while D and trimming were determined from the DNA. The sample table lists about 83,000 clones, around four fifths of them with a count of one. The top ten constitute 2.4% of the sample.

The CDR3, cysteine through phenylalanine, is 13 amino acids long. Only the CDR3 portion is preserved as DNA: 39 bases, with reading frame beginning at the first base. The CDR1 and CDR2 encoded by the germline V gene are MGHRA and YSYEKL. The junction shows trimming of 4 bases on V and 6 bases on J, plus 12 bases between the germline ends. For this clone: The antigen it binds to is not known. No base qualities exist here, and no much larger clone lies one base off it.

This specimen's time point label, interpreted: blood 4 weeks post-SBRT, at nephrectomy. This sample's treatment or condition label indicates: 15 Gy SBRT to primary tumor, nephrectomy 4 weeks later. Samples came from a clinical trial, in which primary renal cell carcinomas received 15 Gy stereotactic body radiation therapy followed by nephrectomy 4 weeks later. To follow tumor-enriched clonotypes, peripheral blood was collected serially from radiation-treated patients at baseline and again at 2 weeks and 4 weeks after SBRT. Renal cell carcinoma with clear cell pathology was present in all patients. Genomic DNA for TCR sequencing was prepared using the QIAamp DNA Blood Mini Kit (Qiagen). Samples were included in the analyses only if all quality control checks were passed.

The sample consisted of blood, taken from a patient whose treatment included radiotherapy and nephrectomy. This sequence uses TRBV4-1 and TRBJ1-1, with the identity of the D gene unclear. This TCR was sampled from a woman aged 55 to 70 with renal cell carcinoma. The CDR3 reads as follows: CASSPGRESEAFF. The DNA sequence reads TGCGCCAGCAGCCCCGGAAGAGAATCTGAAGCTTTCTTT.